A selection of T cell receptor beta chains follows, all from one sample in a study of spatial heterogeneity in lung cancer. In TCRdb, the 5' RACE reads were re-called with MiXCR into one record per CDR3 protein. The table has about 29,000 distinct CDR3 sequences, about 9.4% seen once. The sample here was PBMCs, taken at follow-up. The receptors originated from a female donor with early-stage non-small cell lung cancer. The CDR3 runs from the conserved cysteine through the conserved F or W. Fields, in order: V gene, D gene, J gene, clone size, CDR3 DNA, CDR3 protein. A D gene is named only where the DNA matches it firmly. Clone size is stated in some rows and not others, as once, few, many or a class when expanded.

TRBV7-8,.,TRBJ2-6,.,TGTGCCAGCAACTACTTCTCCCACTCTGGGGCCAACGTCCTGACTTTC,CASNYFSHSGANVLTF
TRBV12-3/TRBV12-4,.,TRBJ2-3,many,TGTGCCAGCAGCAGGGGTTTTAGCACAGATACGCAGTATTTT,CASSRGFSTDTQYF
TRBV6-1,TRBD2,TRBJ2-3,few,TGTGCCAGCAGTGAGTCGGTGGCGGGGGGGCGTCGAGATACGCAGTATTTT,CASSESVAGGRRDTQYF
TRBV2,TRBD1,TRBJ1-5,many,TGTGCCAGCAGTGAGGACAGGGTCCCCAATCAGCCCCAGCATTTT,CASSEDRVPNQPQHF
TRBV4-1,TRBD2,TRBJ2-1,.,TGCGCCAGCAGCCTTATACTAGCGGGGGGGGAGTATGAGCAGTTCTTC,CASSLILAGGEYEQFF
TRBV19,TRBD1,TRBJ1-1,many,TGTGCCAGTAGCACAGGGGTGACGACTGAAGCTTTCTTT,CASSTGVTTEAFF
TRBV3-1,.,TRBJ1-2,many,TGTGCCAGCAGCCAACAGTCCGGCTATGGCTACACCTTC,CASSQQSGYGYTF
TRBV7-7,.,TRBJ2-2,many,TGTGCCAGCAGCGCCGACAGGTCGAACACCGGGGAGCTGTTTTTT,CASSADRSNTGELFF
TRBV5-1,TRBD2,TRBJ2-7,many,TGCGCCAGCAGCTTGGAGGCTAGCGGGGGGTACGAGCAGTACTTC,CASSLEASGGYEQYF
TRBV12-3/TRBV12-4,.,TRBJ2-3,.,TGTGCCAGCAGTTTAACTCTTTTCACAGATACGCAGTATTTT,CASSLTLFTDTQYF
TRBV6-5,.,TRBJ2-1,many,TGTGCCAGCAGTTACCCCGAGGGGGGATACAATGAGCAGTTCTTC,CASSYPEGGYNEQFF
TRBV10-3,TRBD2,TRBJ2-7,few,TGTGCCATCAGTGATGGTCTAGCGGGGGCCTCCAAGGTGGTGTTCTACGAGCAGTACTTC,CAISDGLAGASKVVFYEQYF
TRBV7-9,TRBD1,TRBJ2-6,many,TGTGCCAGCAGCTTAACACAGGGGATAAGCTCTGGGGCCAACGTCCTGACTTTC,CASSLTQGISSGANVLTF
TRBV9,TRBD2,TRBJ2-1,few,TGTGCCAGCAGCGTAGCTGGGACTAGAGGTGAGCAGTTCTTC,CASSVAGTRGEQFF
TRBV20-1,.,TRBJ2-2,.,TGCAGTGCTAGTCGGAGGAGCGGGTCGAACACCGGGGAGCTGTTTTTT,CSASRRSGSNTGELFF
TRBV14,.,TRBJ2-3,many,TGTGCCAGCAGCCAAGTCCCTGCAAATACGCAGTATTTT,CASSQVPANTQYF
TRBV28,TRBD2,TRBJ2-3,few,TGTGCCAGCAGCCTACCCGGGACTAGCGGGGGGTCCCCCCTCACAGATACGCAGTATTTT,CASSLPGTSGGSPLTDTQYF
TRBV28,.,TRBJ1-2,medium-sized,TGTGCCAGCAGGCAATCTCAGGGGTGGTATGGCTACACCTTC,CASRQSQGWYGYTF
TRBV10-3,TRBD2,TRBJ2-3,few,TGTGCCATCAGTGACCAGCTAGCGGGGGGCACAGATACGCAGTATTTT,CAISDQLAGGTDTQYF
TRBV6-2/TRBV6-3,.,TRBJ2-5,many,TGTGCCAGCAGCCAAGAGACCCAGTACTTC,CASSQETQYF
TRBV28,.,TRBJ2-7,many,TGTGCCAGCACTATAAGGGGGAACCCCTACGAGCAGTACTTC,CASTIRGNPYEQYF
TRBV5-1,.,TRBJ2-3,.,TGCGCCAGCAATTTGGCGGGGGCGACAGATACGCAGTATTTT,CASNLAGATDTQYF
TRBV28,TRBD2,TRBJ2-1,few,TGTGCCAGCAGTCAACATGGGACTAGCGGGGGGCGTGAGCAGTTCTTC,CASSQHGTSGGREQFF
TRBV4-3,TRBD1,TRBJ1-2,few,TGCGCCAGCAGCCAAGAGACAGGGCTTCCCTATGGCTACACCTTC,CASSQETGLPYGYTF
TRBV20-1,.,TRBJ2-1,many,TGCAGTGCCCTGACACTGAGCTCCTACAATGAGCAGTTCTTC,CSALTLSSYNEQFF
TRBV7-3,TRBD1,TRBJ2-3,.,TGTGCCAGCAGCTCCCTGGTGCTAAGGGGGCCATCAATGGATACGCAGTATTTT,CASSSLVLRGPSMDTQYF
TRBV12-3/TRBV12-4,.,TRBJ2-2,.,TGTGCCAGCCAGGGGCTTCTGACCGGGGAGCTGTTTTTT,CASQGLLTGELFF
TRBV5-1,.,TRBJ1-1,few,TGCGCCAGCAGCTCGGTCTATGAAGCTTTCTTT,CASSSVYEAFF
TRBV27,.,TRBJ2-2,.,TGTGCCAGCAGTTTGGTCCTCGGGGAGCTGTTTTTT,CASSLVLGELFF